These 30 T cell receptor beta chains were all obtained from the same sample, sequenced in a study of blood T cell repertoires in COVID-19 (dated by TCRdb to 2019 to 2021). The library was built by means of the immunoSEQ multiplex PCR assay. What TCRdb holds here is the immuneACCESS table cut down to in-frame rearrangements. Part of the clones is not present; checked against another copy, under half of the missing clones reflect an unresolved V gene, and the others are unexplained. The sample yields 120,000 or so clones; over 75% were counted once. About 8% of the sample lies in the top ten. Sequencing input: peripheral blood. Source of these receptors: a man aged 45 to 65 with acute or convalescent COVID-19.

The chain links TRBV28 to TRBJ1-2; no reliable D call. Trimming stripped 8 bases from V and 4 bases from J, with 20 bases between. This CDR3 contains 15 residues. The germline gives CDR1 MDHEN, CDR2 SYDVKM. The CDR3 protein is CASSYERARRYGYTF. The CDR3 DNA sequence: TGTGCCAGCTCCTACGAGAGGGCCCGACGCTATGGCTACACCTTC.

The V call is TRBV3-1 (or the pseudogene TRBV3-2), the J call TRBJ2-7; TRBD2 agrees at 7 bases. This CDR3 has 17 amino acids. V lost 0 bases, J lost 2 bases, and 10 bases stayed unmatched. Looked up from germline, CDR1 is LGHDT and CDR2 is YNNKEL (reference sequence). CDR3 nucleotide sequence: TGTGCCAGCAGCCAAGATTTCCCTCTAGCGGCGCCCTACGAGCAGTACTTC. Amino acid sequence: CASSQDFPLAAPYEQYF.

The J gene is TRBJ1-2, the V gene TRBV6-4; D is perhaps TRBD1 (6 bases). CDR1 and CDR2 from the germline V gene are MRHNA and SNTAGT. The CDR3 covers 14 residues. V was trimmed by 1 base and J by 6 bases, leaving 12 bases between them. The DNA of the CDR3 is TGTGCCAGCAGTGACTTTAAACAGGGAAATGGCTACACCTTC. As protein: CASSDFKQGNGYTF.

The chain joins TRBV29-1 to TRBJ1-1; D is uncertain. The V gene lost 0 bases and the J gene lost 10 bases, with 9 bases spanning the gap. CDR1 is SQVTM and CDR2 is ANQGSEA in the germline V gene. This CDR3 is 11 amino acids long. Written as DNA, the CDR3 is TGCAGCGTTGAAGATGATGAGCGAGCTTTCTTT. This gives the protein CSVEDDERAFF.

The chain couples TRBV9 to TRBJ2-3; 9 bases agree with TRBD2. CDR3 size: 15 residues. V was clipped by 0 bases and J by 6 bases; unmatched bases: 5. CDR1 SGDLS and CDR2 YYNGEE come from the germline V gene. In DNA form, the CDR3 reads TGTGCCAGCAGCGTAGCGATAGCGGGAGTTGATACGCAGTATTTT. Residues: CASSVAIAGVDTQYF.

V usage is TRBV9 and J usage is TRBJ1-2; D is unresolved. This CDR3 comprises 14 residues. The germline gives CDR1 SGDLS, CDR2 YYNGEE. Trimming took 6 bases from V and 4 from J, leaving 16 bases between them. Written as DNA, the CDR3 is TGTGCCAGCACCCCGGGGTTGGAGAGCTATGGCTACACCTTC. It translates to CASTPGLESYGYTF. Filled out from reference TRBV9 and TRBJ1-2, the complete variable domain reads DSGVTQTPKHLITATGQRVTLRCSPRSGDLSVYWYQQSLDQGLQFLIQYYNGEERAKGNILERFSAQQFPDLHSELNLSSLELGDSALYFCASTPGLESYGYTFGSGTRLTVV.

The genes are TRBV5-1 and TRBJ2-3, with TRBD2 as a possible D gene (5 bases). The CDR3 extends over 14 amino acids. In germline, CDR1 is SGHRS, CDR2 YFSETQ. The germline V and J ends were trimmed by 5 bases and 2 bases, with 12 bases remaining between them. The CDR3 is CASSQEGFTDTQYF. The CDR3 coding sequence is TGCGCCAGCAGTCAAGAGGGATTCACAGATACGCAGTATTTT.

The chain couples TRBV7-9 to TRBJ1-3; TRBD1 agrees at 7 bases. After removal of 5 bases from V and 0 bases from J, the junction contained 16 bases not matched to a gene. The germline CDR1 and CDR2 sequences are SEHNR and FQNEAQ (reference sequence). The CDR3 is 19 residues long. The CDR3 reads CASSTNRDSLTYSGNTIYF. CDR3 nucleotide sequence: TGTGCCAGCAGCACCAACCGGGACAGCCTTACCTACTCTGGAAACACCATATATTTT.

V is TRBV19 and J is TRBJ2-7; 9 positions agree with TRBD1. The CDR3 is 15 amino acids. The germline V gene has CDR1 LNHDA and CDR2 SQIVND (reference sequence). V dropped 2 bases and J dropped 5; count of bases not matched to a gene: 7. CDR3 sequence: CASSITGQGGHEQYF. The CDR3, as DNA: TGTGCCAGTAGTATAACGGGACAGGGCGGCCACGAGCAGTACTTC.

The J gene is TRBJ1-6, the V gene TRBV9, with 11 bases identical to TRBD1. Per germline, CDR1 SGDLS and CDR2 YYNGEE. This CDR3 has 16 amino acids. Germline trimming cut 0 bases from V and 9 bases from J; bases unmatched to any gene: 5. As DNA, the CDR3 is TGTGCCAGCAGCGTAGAACGGGACAGGGGGTTTTCACCCCTCCACTTT. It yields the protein CASSVERDRGFSPLHF.

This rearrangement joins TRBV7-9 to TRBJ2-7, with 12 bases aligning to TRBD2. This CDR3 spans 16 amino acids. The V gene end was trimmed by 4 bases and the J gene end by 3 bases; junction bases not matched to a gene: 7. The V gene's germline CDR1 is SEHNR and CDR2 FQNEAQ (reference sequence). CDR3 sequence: CASSSTTSGSFYEQYF. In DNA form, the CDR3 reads TGTGCCAGCAGCTCAACGACTAGCGGGAGTTTCTACGAGCAGTACTTC.

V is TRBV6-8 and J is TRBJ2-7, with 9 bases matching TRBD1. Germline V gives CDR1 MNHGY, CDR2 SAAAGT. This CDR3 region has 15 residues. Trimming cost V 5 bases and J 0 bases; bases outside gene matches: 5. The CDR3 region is CASSLGQGHSYEQYF. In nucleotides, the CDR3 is TGTGCCAGCAGTCTGGGACAGGGCCACTCCTACGAGCAGTACTTC.

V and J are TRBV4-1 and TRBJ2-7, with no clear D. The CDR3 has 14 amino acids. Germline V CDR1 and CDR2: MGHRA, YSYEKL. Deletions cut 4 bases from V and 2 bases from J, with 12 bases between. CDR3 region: CASSPLAQAYEQYF. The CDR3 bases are TGCGCCAGCAGCCCATTGGCACAAGCCTACGAGCAGTACTTC.

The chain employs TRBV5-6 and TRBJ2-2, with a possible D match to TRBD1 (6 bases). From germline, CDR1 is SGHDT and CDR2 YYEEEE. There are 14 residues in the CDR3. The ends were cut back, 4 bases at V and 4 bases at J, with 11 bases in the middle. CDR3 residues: CASSRGQFTGELFF. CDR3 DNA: TGTGCCAGCAGCAGGGGACAATTCACCGGGGAGCTGTTTTTT.

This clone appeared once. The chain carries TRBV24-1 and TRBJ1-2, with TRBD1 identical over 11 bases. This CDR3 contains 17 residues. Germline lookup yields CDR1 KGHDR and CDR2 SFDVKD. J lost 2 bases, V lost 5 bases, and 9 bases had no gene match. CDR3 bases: TGTGCCACCAGTGGCAGTGAGCGGGACAGGGGGAACTATGGCTACACCTTC. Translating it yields CATSGSERDRGNYGYTF.

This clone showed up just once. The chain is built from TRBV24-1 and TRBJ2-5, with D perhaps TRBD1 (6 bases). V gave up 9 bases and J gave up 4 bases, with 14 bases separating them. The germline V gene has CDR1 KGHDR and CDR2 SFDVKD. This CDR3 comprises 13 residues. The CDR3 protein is CATGQPPGETQYF. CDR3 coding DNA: TGTGCCACCGGACAGCCACCAGGAGAGACCCAGTACTTC.

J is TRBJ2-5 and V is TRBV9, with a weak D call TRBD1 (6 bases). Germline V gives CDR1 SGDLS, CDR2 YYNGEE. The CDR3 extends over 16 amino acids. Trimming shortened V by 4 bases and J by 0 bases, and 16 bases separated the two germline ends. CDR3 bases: TGTGCCAGCAGCCCGTCCTCGAGGGGGTACCAAGAGACCCAGTACTTC. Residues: CASSPSSRGYQETQYF.

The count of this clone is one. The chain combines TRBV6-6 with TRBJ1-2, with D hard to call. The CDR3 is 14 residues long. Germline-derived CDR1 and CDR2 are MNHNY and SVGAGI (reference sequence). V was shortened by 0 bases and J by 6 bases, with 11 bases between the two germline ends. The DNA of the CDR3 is TGTGCCAGCAGTTACTCAGAAAGGGAGAATGGCTACACCTTC. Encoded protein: CASSYSERENGYTF.

The CDR3 bases are TGTGCCAGCACCCGCTCGGGGGGATGGGGAACTGAAGCTTTCTTT. Encoded protein: CASTRSGGWGTEAFF. The rearrangement links TRBV27 to TRBJ1-1, with a tentative D call TRBD1 (5 bases). CDR1 MNHEY and CDR2 SMNVEV come from the germline V gene (reference sequence). This CDR3 comprises 15 residues. V lost 7 bases and J 5 bases, leaving 20 bases between the germline ends.

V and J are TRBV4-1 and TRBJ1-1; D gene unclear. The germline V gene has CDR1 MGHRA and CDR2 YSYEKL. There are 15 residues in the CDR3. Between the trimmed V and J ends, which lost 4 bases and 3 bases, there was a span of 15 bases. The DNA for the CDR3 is TGCGCCAGCAGCCCCTCTCCATCCGCGGACACTGAAGCTTTCTTT. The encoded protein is CASSPSPSADTEAFF.

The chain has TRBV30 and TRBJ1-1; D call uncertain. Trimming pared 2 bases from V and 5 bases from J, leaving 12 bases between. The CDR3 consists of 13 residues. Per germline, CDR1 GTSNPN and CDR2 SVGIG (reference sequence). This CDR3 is CAWSFARGTEAFF. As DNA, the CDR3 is TGTGCCTGGAGTTTCGCCAGAGGGACTGAAGCTTTCTTT.

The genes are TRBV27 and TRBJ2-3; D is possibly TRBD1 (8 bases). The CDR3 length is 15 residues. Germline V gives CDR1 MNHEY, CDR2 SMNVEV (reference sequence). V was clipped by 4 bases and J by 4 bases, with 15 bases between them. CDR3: CASSSWTGRADTQYF. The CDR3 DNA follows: TGTGCCAGCAGTTCCTGGACAGGGAGGGCAGATACGCAGTATTTT.

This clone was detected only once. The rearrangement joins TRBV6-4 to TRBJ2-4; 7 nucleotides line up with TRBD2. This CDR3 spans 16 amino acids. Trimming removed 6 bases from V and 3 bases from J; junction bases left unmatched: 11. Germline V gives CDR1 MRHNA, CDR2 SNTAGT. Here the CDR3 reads CASREWGGPRKNIQYF. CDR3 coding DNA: TGTGCCAGCAGGGAATGGGGGGGTCCCCGCAAAAACATTCAGTACTTC.

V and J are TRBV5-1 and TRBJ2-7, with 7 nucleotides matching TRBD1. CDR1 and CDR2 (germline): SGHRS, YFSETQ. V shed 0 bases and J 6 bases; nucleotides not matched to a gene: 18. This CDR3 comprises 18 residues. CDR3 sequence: CASSLAHRDSLLLAEQYF. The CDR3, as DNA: TGCGCCAGCAGCTTGGCTCATCGGGACAGTCTCTTACTCGCCGAGCAGTACTTC.

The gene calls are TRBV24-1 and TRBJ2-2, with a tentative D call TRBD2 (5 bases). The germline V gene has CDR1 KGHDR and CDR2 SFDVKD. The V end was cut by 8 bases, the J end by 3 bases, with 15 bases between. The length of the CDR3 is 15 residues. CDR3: CATTKAGLDTGELFF. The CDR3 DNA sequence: TGTGCCACCACTAAGGCGGGCTTAGACACCGGGGAGCTGTTTTTT.

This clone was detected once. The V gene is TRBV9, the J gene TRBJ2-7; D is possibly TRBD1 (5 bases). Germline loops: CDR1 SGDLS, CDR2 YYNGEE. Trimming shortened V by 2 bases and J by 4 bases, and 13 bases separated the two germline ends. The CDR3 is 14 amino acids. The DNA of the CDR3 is TGTGCCAGCAGCGTGGGGCCCATATCATACGAGCAGTACTTC. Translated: CASSVGPISYEQYF.

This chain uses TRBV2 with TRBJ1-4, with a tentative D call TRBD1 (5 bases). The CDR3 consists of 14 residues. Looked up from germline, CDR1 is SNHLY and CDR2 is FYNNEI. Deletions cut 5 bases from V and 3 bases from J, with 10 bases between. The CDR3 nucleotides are TGTGCCAGCAGTCCATGGGGGGCTAATGAAAAACTGTTTTTT. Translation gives CASSPWGANEKLFF.

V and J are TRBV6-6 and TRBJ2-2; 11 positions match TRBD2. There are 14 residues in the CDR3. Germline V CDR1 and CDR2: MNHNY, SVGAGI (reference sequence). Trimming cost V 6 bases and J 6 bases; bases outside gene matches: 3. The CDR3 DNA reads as TGTGCCAGCAGCCAGACTAGCGGGGCCGGGGAGCTGTTTTTT. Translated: CASSQTSGAGELFF.

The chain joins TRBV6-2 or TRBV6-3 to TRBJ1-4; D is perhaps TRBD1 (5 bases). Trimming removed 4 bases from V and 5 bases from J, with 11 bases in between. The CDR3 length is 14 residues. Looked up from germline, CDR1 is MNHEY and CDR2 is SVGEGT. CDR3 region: CASSLQDGNEKLFF. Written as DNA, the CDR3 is TGTGCCAGCAGTTTACAGGACGGGAATGAAAAACTGTTTTTT.

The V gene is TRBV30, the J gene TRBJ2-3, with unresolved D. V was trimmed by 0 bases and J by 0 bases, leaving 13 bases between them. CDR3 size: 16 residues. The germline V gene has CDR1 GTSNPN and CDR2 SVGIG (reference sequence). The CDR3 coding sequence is TGTGCCTGGAGTGTCCTTGGCGGAACTAGCACAGATACGCAGTATTTT. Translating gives CAWSVLGGTSTDTQYF.